This record looks at one TCR beta chain sequence and its context. Its antigen remains unknown. This sample is part of a study of shared clonotypes between healthy human individuals. General observations from the study: What limited the represented genetic and exposure-history diversity was the small number of donors.

The CDR3 covers 16 residues. V lost 4 bases, J lost 7 bases, and 7 bases stayed unmatched. The V gene's germline CDR1 is LNHDA and CDR2 SQIVND (reference sequence). Sequencing was performed on unsorted PBMC DNA using ten immunoSEQ deep assay plates. Assay used: immunoSEQ multiplex PCR; TCRdb lists only in-frame clones, some missing. The table lists about 520,000 clones, approximately 78% of them singletons, with approximately 12% in the top ten. Donation came from healthy HIV-negative adults that had no recent acute infections or vaccinations. The specimen sequenced was PBMCs. The clonotype originates from a woman in her forties in good health. Some clones in this sample may be carry-over from other donors' samples. V usage is TRBV19 and J usage is TRBJ2-2; 12 positions agree with TRBD2. The CDR3 DNA is TGTGCCAGTAGTACCCGACTAGCGGGAGAGGGCGGGGAGCTGTTTTTT. This gives the protein CASSTRLAGEGGELFF.